This T cell receptor beta chain was identified during a study of blood T cell repertoires in COVID-19. Study-wide background: Collection of acute and convalescent COVID-19 samples took place in the United States, Italy and Spain.

Losses at the gene ends were 3 bases for V and 7 bases for J; bases not matched to a gene: 4. The CDR3 has 14 residues. Germline loops: CDR1 MGHRA, CDR2 YSYEKL. TCRdb's table, derived via immunoSEQ multiplex PCR, lists solely in-frame clones and lacks some. The sample records 200,000 to 250,000 clones, around four fifths being singletons. The sample taken for sequencing was peripheral blood. The chain has TRBV4-1 and TRBJ2-7; 12 bases agree with TRBD1. This sequence originates from a woman in her fifties or sixties who had recovered from COVID-19. The CDR3 region is CASSQGQGAGEQYF. The CDR3 DNA follows: TGCGCCAGCAGCCAGGGACAGGGGGCTGGGGAGCAGTACTTC.